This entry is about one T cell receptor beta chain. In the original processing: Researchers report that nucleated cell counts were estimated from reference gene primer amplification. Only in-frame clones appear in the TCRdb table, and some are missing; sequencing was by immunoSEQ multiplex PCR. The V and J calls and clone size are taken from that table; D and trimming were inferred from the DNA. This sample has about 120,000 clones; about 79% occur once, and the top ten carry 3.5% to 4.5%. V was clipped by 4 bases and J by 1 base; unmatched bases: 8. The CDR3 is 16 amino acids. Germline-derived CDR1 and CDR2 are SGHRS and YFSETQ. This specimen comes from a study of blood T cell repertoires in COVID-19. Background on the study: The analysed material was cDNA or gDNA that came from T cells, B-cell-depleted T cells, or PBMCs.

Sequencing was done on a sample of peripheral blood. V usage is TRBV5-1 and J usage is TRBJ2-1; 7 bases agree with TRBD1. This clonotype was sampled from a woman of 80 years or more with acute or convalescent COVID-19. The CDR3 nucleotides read TGCGCCAGCAGCCCGAGACAGGGTAATTCCTACAATGAGCAGTTCTTC. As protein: CASSPRQGNSYNEQFF. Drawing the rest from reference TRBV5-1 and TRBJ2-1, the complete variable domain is KAGVTQTPRYLIKTRGQQVTLSCSPISGHRSVSWYQQTPGQGLQFLFEYFSETQRNKGNFPGRFSGRQFSNSRSEMNVSTLELGDSALYLCASSPRQGNSYNEQFFGPGTRLTVL.